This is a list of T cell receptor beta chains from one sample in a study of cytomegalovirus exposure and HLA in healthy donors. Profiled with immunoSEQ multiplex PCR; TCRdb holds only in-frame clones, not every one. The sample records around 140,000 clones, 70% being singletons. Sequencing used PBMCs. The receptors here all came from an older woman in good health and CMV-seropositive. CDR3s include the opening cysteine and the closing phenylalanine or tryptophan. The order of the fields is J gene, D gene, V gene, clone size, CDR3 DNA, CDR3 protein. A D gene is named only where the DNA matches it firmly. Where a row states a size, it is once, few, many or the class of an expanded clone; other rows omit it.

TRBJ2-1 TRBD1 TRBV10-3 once TGTGCCATCAGTCAAGGGACAGGGGGCAATGAGCAGTTCTTC CAISQGTGGNEQFF
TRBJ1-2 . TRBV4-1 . TGCGCCAGCAGCCACCCCGAAATCGGGCGGGGTCTCGGCTACACCTTC CASSHPEIGRGLGYTF
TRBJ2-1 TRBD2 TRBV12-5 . TGTGCTAGTGGTTTTGAAGCGGGAGGTGGGCAGTTCTTC CASGFEAGGGQFF
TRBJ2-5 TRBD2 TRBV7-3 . TGTGCCAGCAGCTCCGGGACTAGCGGGCTCCACCAAGAGACCCAGTACTTC CASSSGTSGLHQETQYF
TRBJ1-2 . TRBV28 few TGTGCCAGCAGTTTATACAGGGCGCCGAAAGGCTACACCTTC CASSLYRAPKGYTF
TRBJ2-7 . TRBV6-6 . TGTGCCAGCAGCAGACTAGTTTACGAGCAGTACTTC CASSRLVYEQYF
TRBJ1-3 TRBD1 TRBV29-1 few TGCAGCGTTGAGCCACAGGGGAACACCATATATTTT CSVEPQGNTIYF
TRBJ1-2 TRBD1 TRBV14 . TGTGCCAGCAGCCAAGGGGGGGGACAGGGAGCCTATGGCTACACCTTC CASSQGGGQGAYGYTF
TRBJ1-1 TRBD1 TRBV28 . TGTGCCAGCGGGTGGCCAAACAGGGGGCACACTGAAGCTTTCTTT CASGWPNRGHTEAFF
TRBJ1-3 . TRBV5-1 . TGCGCCAGCAGCCAAGACAGGAACACCATATATTTT CASSQDRNTIYF
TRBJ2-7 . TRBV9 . TGTGCCAGCAGCCCCGAGGGTAGGAACTACGAGCAGTACTTC CASSPEGRNYEQYF
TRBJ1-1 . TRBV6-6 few TGTGCCAGCAGTCCCACTAGGCTGAACACTGAAGCTTTCTTT CASSPTRLNTEAFF
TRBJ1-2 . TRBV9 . TGTGCCAGCTCCCAGAGTGGGGGCTTCTATGGCTACACCTTC CASSQSGGFYGYTF
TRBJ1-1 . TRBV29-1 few TGCAGCGTTGTGATCCAGGGCGGCACTGAAGCTTTCTTT CSVVIQGGTEAFF
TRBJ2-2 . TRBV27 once TGTGCCAGCAGTGCGGGGAACACCGGGGAGCTGTTTTTT CASSAGNTGELFF
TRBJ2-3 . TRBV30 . TGTGCCTGGAGCGGGGGGCTCACAGATACGCAGTATTTT CAWSGGLTDTQYF
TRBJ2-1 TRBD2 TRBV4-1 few TGCGCCAGCAGCCCGGCTAGCGGGAGCTCCTACAATGAGCAGTTCTTC CASSPASGSSYNEQFF
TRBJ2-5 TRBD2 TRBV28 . TGTGCCAGCAGTCCTCAATCTAGCGGGAGGGCAGAGACCCAGTACTTC CASSPQSSGRAETQYF
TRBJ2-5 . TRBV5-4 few TGTGCCAGCAGCTTGGACTCAGGGAGGGAGACCCAGTACTTC CASSLDSGRETQYF
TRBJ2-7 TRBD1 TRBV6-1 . TGTGCCACCCTGTCGGACAGGCCCGCCTACGAGCAGTACTTC CATLSDRPAYEQYF
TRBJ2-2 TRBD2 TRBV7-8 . TGTGCCAGCAGCTTATTTCTAGCGGGATACACCGGGGAGCTGTTTTTT CASSLFLAGYTGELFF
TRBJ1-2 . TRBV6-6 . TGTGCCAGCAGTTACCCCCCAGGGGCGAATGGCTACACCTTC CASSYPPGANGYTF
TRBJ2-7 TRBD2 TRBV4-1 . TGCGCCAGCAGCCTTTCGACTAGCGGGGCCTACGAGCAGTACTTC CASSLSTSGAYEQYF
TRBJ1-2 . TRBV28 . TGTGCCAGCAGTTCAGTCGGCTACACCTTC CASSSVGYTF
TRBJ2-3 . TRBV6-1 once TGTGCCAGCAGCAGTCTAGCGAACACAGATACGCAGTATTTT CASSSLANTDTQYF
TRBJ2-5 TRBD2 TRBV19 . TGTGCCAGTAGTATGATCGGGGGGCAAGAGACCCAGTACTTC CASSMIGGQETQYF
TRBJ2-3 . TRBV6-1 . TGTGCCAGCAGTGAGCGGGGAAATACGCAGTATTTT CASSERGNTQYF
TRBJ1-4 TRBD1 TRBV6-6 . TGTGCCAGCACTCTATCAGGGGGCCGCGGTGAAAAACTGTTTTTT CASTLSGGRGEKLFF
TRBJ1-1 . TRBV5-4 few TGTGCCAGCAGCTCGGGGATGAACACTGAAGCTTTCTTT CASSSGMNTEAFF
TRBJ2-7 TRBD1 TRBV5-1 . TGCGCCAGCAGCTTGTCACAGACAGGGTCAGGCGAGCAGTACTTC CASSLSQTGSGEQYF